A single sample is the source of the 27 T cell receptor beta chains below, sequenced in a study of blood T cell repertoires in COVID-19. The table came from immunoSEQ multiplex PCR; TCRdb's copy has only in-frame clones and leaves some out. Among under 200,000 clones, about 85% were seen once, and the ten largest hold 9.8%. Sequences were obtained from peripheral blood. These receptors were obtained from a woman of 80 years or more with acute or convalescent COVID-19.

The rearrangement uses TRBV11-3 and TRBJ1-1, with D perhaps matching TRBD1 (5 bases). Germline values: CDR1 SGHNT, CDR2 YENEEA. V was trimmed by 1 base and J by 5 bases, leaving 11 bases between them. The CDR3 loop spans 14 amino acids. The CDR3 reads CASSLVGEETEAFF. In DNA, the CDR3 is TGTGCCAGCAGCTTAGTAGGGGAAGAAACTGAAGCTTTCTTT. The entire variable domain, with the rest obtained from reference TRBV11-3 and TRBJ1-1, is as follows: EAGVVQSPRYKIIEKKQPVAFWCNPISGHNTLYWYLQNLGQGPELLIRYENEEAVDDSQLPKDRFSAERLKGVDSTLKIQPAELGDSAVYLCASSLVGEETEAFFGQGTRLTVV.

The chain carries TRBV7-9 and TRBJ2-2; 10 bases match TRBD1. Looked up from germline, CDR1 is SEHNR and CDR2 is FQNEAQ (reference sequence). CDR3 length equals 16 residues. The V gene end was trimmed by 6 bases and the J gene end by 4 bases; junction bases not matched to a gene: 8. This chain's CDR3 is CASRKGTGVGTGELFF. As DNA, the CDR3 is TGTGCCAGCAGGAAGGGGACAGGGGTTGGCACCGGGGAGCTGTTTTTT.

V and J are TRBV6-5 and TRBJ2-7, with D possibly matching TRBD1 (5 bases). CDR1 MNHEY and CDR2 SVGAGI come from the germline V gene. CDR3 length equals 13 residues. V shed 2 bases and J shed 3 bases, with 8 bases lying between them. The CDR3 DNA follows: TGTGCCAGCAGTTACAGGCAGGGCTACGAGCAGTACTTC. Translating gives CASSYRQGYEQYF.

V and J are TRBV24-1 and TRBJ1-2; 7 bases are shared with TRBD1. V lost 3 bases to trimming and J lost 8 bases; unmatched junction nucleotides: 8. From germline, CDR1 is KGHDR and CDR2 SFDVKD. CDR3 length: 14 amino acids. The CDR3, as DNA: TGTGCCACCAGTGATACGACAGGGATGGTAGGCTACACCTTC. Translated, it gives CATSDTTGMVGYTF.

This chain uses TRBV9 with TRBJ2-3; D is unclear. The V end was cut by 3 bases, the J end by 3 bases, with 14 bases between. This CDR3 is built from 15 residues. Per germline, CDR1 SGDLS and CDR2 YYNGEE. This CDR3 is CASSAIMGQTDTQYF. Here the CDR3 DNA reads TGTGCCAGCAGCGCGATCATGGGCCAAACAGATACGCAGTATTTT.

CDR3 loop: CASRGQGDGYTF. CDR3 sequence (DNA): TGCGCCAGCAGGGGACAGGGGGATGGCTACACCTTC. The V and J genes are TRBV4-1 and TRBJ1-2; 11 bases match TRBD1. This CDR3 region has 12 residues. Losses at the gene ends were 6 bases for V and 6 bases for J; bases not matched to a gene: 0. Per germline, CDR1 MGHRA and CDR2 YSYEKL.

The CDR3, as DNA: TGTGCCAGCAGCCCGACAGGGCTGGGTGAAAAACTGTTTTTT. This codes for CASSPTGLGEKLFF. This rearrangement joins TRBV5-6 to TRBJ1-4; 7 bases match TRBD1. The V gene's germline CDR1 is SGHDT and CDR2 YYEEEE. The CDR3 sequence is 14 residues long. Trimming at V came to 4 bases and at J to 7 bases, leaving 7 bases not matched to a gene.

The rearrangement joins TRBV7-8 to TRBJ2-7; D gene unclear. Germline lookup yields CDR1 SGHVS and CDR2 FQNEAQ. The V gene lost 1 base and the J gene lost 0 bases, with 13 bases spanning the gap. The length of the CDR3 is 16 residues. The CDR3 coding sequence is TGTGCCAGCAGCTTAGGATCCAGGTTGAGCTCCTACGAGCAGTACTTC. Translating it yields CASSLGSRLSSYEQYF.

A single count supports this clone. The CDR3 region has the DNA TGTGCCATCAGCTCGGGAAAGGCCGCGTCTCAGCCCCAGCATTTT. This gives the protein CAISSGKAASQPQHF. The J gene is TRBJ1-5, the V gene TRBV10-3, with D hard to call. V was trimmed by 6 bases and J by 6 bases, leaving 18 bases between them. This CDR3 has 15 residues. Per germline, CDR1 ENHRY and CDR2 SYGVKD.

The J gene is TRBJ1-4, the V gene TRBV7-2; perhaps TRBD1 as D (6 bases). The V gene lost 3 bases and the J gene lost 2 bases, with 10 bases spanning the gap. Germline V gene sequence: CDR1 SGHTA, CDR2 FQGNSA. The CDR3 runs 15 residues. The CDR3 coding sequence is TGTGCCAGCAGCTTCCCCGGACAGACTAATGAAAAACTGTTTTTT. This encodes CASSFPGQTNEKLFF.

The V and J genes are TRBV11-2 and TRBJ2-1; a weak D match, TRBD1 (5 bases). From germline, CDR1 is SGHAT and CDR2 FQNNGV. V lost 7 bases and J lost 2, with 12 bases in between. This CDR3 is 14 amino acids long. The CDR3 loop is CASKQDPAYNEQFF. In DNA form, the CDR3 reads TGTGCCAGCAAACAGGACCCTGCCTACAATGAGCAGTTCTTC.

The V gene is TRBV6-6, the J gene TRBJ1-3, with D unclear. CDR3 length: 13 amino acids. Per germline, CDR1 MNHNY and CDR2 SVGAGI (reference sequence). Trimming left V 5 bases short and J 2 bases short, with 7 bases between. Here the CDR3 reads CASSAEAGNTIYF. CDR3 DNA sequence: TGTGCCAGCAGTGCCGAGGCTGGAAACACCATATATTTT.

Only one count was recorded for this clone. CDR3 protein: CASSQNPFNQPQHF. CDR3 DNA: TGTGCCAGCAGCCAAAATCCGTTCAATCAGCCCCAGCATTTT. The chain couples TRBV3-1 (or the pseudogene TRBV3-2) to TRBJ1-5; D not resolved. V was pared by 2 bases and J by 3 bases, with 8 bases between. The CDR3 extends over 14 amino acids. CDR1 is LGHDT and CDR2 is YNNKEL in the germline V gene (reference sequence).

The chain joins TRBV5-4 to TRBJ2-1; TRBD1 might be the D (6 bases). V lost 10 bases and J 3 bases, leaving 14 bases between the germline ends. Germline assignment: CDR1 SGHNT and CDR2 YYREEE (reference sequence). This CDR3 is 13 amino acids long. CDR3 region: CAGWGRNYNEQFF. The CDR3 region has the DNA TGTGCCGGGTGGGGGCGGAACTACAATGAGCAGTTCTTC.

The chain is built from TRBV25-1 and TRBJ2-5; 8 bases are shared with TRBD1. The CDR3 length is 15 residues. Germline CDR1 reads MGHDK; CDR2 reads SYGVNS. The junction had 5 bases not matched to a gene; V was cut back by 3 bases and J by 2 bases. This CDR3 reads CASSDPRDRQETQYF. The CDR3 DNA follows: TGTGCCAGCAGTGACCCCCGGGACAGGCAAGAGACCCAGTACTTC. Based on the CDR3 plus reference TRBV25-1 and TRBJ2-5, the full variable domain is EADIYQTPRYLVIGTGKKITLECSQTMGHDKMYWYQQDPGMELHLIHYSYGVNSTEKGDLSSESTVSRIRTEHFPLTLESARPSHTSQYLCASSDPRDRQETQYFGPGTRLLVL.

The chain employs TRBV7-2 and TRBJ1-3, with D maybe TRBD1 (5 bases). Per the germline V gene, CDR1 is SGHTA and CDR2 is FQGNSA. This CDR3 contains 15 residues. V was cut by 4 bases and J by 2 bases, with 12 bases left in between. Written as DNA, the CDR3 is TGTGCCAGCAGCTCAGGCGGGGGGGCTGGAAACACCATATATTTT. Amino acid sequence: CASSSGGGAGNTIYF.

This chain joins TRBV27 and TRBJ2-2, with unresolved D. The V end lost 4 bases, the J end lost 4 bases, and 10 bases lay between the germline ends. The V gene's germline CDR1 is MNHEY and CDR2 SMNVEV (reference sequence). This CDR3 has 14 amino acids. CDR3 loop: CASSSGRGTGELFF. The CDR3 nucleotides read TGTGCCAGCAGTTCTGGCCGAGGCACCGGGGAGCTGTTTTTT.

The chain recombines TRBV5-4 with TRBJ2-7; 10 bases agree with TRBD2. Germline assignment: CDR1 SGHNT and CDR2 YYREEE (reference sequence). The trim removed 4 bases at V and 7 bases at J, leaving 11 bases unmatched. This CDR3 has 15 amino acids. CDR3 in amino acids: CASSRELAGVSEQYF. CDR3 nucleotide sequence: TGTGCCAGCAGCAGAGAGCTAGCGGGAGTAAGTGAGCAGTACTTC.

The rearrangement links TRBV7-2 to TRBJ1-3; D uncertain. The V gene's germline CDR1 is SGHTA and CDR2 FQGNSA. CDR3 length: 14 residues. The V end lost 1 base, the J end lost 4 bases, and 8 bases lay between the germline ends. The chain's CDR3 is CASSLVHPGNTIYF. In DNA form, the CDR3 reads TGTGCCAGCAGCTTAGTACACCCAGGAAACACCATATATTTT.

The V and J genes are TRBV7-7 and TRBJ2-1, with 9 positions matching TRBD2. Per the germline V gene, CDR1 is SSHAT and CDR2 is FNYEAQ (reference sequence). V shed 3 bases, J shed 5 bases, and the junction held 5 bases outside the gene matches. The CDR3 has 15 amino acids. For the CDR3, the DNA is TGTGCCAGCAGCTTGGTAACTAGCGGGCACAATGAGCAGTTCTTC. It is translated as CASSLVTSGHNEQFF.

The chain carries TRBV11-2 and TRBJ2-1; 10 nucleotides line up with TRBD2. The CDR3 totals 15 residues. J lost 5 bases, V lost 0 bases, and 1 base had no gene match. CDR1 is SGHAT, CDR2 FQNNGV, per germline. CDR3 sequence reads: CASSLDLAGDNEQFF. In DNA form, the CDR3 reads TGTGCCAGCAGCTTAGACCTAGCGGGGGACAATGAGCAGTTCTTC.

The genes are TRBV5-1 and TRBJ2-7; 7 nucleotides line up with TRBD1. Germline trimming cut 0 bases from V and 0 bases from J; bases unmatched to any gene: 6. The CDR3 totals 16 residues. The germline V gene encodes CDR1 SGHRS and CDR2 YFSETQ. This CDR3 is CASSLDTPGGSYEQYF. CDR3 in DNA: TGCGCCAGCAGCTTGGATACGCCAGGGGGCTCCTACGAGCAGTACTTC. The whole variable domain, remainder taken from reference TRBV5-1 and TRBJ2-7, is KAGVTQTPRYLIKTRGQQVTLSCSPISGHRSVSWYQQTPGQGLQFLFEYFSETQRNKGNFPGRFSGRQFSNSRSEMNVSTLELGDSALYLCASSLDTPGGSYEQYFGPGTRLTVT.

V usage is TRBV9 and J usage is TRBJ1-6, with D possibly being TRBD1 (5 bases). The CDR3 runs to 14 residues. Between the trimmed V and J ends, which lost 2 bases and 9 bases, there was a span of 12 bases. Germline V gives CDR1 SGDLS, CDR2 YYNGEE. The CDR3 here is CASSVGQGASPLHF. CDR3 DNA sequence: TGTGCCAGCAGCGTGGGTCAGGGTGCTTCACCCCTCCACTTT.

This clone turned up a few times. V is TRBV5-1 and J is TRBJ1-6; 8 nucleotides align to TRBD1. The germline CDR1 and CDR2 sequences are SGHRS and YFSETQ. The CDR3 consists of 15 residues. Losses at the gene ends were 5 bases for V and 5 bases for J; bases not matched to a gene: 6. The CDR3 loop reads CASSMDRANNSPLHF. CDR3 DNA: TGCGCCAGCAGTATGGACAGGGCTAATAATTCACCCCTCCACTTT.

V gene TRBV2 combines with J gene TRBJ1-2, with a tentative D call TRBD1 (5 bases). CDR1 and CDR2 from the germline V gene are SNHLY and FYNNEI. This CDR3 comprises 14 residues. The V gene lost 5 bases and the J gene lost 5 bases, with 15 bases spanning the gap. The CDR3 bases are TGTGCCAGCAGTCCCGGGGGGAGAACATATGGCTACACCTTC. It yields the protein CASSPGGRTYGYTF.

CDR3 sequence: CASSLGGGYEQYF. Written as DNA, the CDR3 is TGTGCCAGCAGCTTAGGAGGGGGTTACGAGCAGTACTTC. The rearrangement links TRBV7-9 to TRBJ2-7; a weak D match, TRBD1 (6 bases). The CDR3 is 13 amino acids. The V end was cut by 1 base, the J end by 4 bases, with 8 bases between. Germline V lookup: CDR1 SEHNR, CDR2 FQNEAQ (reference sequence).

CDR3 nucleotide sequence: TGTGCCAGCAGCCACGGACAGGGCGGTGGGCCCCAGCATTTT. Residues: CASSHGQGGGPQHF. The V gene is TRBV5-6, the J gene TRBJ1-5, with TRBD1 identical over 8 bases. In germline, CDR1 is SGHDT, CDR2 YYEEEE. The CDR3 spans 14 residues. Losses at the gene ends were 4 bases for V and 9 bases for J; bases not matched to a gene: 9.